This TCR beta chain was recorded in a study of beta chain features in type 1 diabetes. Study as a whole: Sorted cells from all samples, numbering roughly 100,000,000, were examined. Study-wide results and caveats: TCRB CDR3 length was moderately but significantly reduced in all four CD4+ subsets of Type 1 diabetes patients.

Note on this clone: Its target is not known. The junction shows a germline mismatch at one end, possibly a read error.

Sequencing targeted expressed TCRB transcripts, as all isolated RNA had been reverse transcribed. Only in-frame clones appear in the TCRdb table, and some are missing; sequencing was by immunoSEQ multiplex PCR. The sample shows approximately 170,000 clones, approximately 7.9% of them seen only once. The source is a man between 18 and 29 years old with type 1 diabetes. The specimen was central memory CD4+ T cells from blood.

CDR3 nucleotide sequence: TGCGCCAGCAGCCTGGATGTGGGAGAAGAGACCCAGTACTTC. It translates to CASSLDVGEETQYF. The V and J genes are TRBV5-4 and TRBJ2-5, with TRBD2 as a possible D gene (5 bases). CDR1 is SGHNT, CDR2 YYREEE, per germline (reference sequence). The CDR3 contains 14 residues.